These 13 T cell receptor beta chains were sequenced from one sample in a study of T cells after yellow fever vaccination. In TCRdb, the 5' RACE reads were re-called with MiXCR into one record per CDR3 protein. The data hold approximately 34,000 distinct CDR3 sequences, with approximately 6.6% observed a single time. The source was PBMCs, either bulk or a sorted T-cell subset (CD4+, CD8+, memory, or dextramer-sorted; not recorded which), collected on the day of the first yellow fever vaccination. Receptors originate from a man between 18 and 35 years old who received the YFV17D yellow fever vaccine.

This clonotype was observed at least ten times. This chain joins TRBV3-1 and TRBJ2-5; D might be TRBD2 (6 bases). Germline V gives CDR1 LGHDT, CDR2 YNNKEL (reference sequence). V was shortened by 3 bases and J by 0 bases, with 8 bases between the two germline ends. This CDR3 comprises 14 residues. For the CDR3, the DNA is TGTGCCAGCAGCCATTGGAGGGACCAAGAGACCCAGTACTTC. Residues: CASSHWRDQETQYF.

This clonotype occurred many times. The CDR3 sequence is CSAGGWNQPQHF. The CDR3 bases are TGCAGTGCTGGAGGGTGGAATCAGCCCCAGCATTTT. This rearrangement joins TRBV20-1 to TRBJ1-5; D is unresolved. The CDR3 spans 12 residues. The germline V gene encodes CDR1 DFQATT and CDR2 SNEGSKA (reference sequence). Trimming removed 5 bases from V and 4 bases from J, with 9 bases in between.

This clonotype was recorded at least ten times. The CDR3 loop is CASSLDITSGTSTDTQYF. The CDR3 DNA reads as TGTGCCAGCAGCCTAGACATTACTAGCGGGACGAGCACAGATACGCAGTATTTT. The gene calls are TRBV6-5 and TRBJ2-3, with 10 bases identical to TRBD2. Germline-derived CDR1 and CDR2 are MNHEY and SVGAGI. The CDR3 extends over 18 amino acids. V lost 6 bases, J lost 0 bases, and 12 bases stayed unmatched.

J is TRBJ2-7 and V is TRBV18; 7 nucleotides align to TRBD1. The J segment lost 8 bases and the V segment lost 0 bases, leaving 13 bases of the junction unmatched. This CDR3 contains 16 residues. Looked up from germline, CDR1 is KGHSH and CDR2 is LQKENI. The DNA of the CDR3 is TGTGCCAGCTCACCACCCTCGACAGGGAAGGGGTACAAGCAGTACTTC. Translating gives CASSPPSTGKGYKQYF.

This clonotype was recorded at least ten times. The CDR3 here is CASSQDLSQDQPQHF. The CDR3 DNA reads TGCGCCAGCAGCCAAGATCTCTCCCAGGATCAGCCCCAGCATTTT. The J gene is TRBJ1-5, the V gene TRBV4-3; D gene unclear. The CDR3 has 15 amino acids. Germline CDR1 is LGHNA and CDR2 is YSLEER. V was shortened by 0 bases and J by 5 bases, with 11 bases between the two germline ends.

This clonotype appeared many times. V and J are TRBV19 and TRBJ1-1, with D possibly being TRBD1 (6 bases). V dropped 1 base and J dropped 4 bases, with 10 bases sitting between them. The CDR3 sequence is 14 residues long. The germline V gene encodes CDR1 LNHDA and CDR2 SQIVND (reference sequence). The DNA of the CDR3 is TGTGCCAGTAGTATAGGGCGGGGGCCCACTGAAGCTTTCTTT. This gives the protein CASSIGRGPTEAFF. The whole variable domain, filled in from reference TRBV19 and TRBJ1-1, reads DGGITQSPKYLFRKEGQNVTLSCEQNLNHDAMYWYRQDPGQGLRLIYYSQIVNDFQKGDIAEGYSVSREKKESFPLTVTSAQKNPTAFYLCASSIGRGPTEAFFGQGTRLTVV.

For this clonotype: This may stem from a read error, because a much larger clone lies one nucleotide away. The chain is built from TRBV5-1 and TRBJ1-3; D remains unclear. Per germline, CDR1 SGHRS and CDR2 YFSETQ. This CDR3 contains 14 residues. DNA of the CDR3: TGCGCCAGCAGCTTGGGTGCCTCTGGAAACACCATATTTTTT. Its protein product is CASSLGASGNTIFF.

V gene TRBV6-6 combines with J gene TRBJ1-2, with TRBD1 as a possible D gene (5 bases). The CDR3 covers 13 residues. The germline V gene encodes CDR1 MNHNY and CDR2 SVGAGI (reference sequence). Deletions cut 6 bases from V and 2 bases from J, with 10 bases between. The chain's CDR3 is CASRGGENYGYTF. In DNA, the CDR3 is TGTGCCAGCAGGGGAGGGGAAAACTATGGCTACACCTTC.

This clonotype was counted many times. This chain's CDR3 is CSAKTGLAGYYTETQYF. The CDR3 DNA reads as TGCAGTGCAAAGACGGGACTAGCGGGATATTATACGGAGACCCAGTACTTC. The V call is TRBV20-1, the J call TRBJ2-5, with TRBD2 identical over 13 bases. V trimming: 6 bases; J trimming: 5 bases; junction bases outside the gene matches: 15. The length of the CDR3 is 17 residues. The germline gives CDR1 DFQATT, CDR2 SNEGSKA (reference sequence).

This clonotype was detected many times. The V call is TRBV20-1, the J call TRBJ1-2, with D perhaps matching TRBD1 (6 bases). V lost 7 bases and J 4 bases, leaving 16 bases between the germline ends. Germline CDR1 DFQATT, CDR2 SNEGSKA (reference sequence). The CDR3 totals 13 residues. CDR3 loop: CSVGAGVVYGYTF. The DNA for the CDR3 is TGCAGTGTTGGGGCAGGGGTAGTCTATGGCTACACCTTC.

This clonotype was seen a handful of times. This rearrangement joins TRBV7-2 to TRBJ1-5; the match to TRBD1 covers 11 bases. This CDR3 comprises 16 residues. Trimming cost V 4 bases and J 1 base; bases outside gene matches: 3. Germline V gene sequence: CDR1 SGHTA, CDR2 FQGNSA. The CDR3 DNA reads TGTGCCAGCAGCTGGACAGGGGGCAGGAGCAATCAGCCCCAGCATTTT. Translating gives CASSWTGGRSNQPQHF.

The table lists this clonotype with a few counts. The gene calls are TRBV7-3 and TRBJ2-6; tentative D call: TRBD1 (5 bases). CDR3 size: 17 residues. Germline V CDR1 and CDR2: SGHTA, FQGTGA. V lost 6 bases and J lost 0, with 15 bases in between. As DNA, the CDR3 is TGTGCCAGCAGTCCCACAGGCACCAACTCTGGGGCCAACGTCCTGACTTTC. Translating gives CASSPTGTNSGANVLTF.

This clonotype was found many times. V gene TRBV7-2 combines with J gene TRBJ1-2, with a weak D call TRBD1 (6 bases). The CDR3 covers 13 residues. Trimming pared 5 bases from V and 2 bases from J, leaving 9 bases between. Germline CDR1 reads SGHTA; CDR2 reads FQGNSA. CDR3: CASSPGQNYGYTF. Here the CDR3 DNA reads TGTGCCAGCAGCCCGGGACAAAACTATGGCTACACCTTC.